A single sample gave rise to the 26 T cell receptor beta chains below, sequenced in a study of T cell responses to AZD1222 COVID-19 vaccine. Only in-frame clones appear in the TCRdb table, and some are missing; sequencing was by immunoSEQ multiplex PCR. The repertoire has 150,000 to 200,000 clones, around 94% of them found once; the top ten carry 1% to 1.5%. Specimen: peripheral blood, collected on day 0 of AZD1222 vaccination. The receptors come from an adult in good health.

The chain carries TRBV12-5 and TRBJ2-7; D may be TRBD2 (6 bases). The CDR3 extends over 12 amino acids. The V and J ends lost 3 bases and 6 bases respectively, with 9 bases between them. Germline values: CDR1 LGHNT, CDR2 FRNRAP. CDR3 loop: CASGFTSSEQYF. The DNA for the CDR3 is TGTGCTAGTGGTTTCACTAGCTCCGAGCAGTACTTC.

The chain uses TRBV19 and TRBJ2-1; 11 positions match TRBD2. Trimming at V came to 5 bases and at J to 9 bases, leaving 9 bases not matched to a gene. Per germline, CDR1 LNHDA and CDR2 SQIVND (reference sequence). The CDR3 sequence is 15 residues long. This chain's CDR3 is CASSPLAGELGEQFF. DNA of the CDR3: TGTGCCAGTAGTCCACTAGCGGGGGAGCTGGGTGAGCAGTTCTTC.

The V and J genes are TRBV28 and TRBJ2-5, with a tentative D call TRBD1 (6 bases). The CDR3 consists of 14 residues. V gave up 8 bases and J gave up 4 bases, with 17 bases separating them. Germline CDR1 is MDHEN and CDR2 is SYDVKM. CDR3 sequence: CASSGTPGRETQYF. The CDR3 DNA reads TGTGCCAGCTCGGGGACACCCGGCCGAGAGACCCAGTACTTC.

The chain carries TRBV3-1 (or the pseudogene TRBV3-2) and TRBJ1-2; perhaps TRBD1 as D (6 bases). CDR3 size: 16 residues. The V end was cut by 0 bases, the J end by 4 bases, with 15 bases between. Per the germline V gene, CDR1 is LGHDT and CDR2 is YNNKEL (reference sequence). CDR3 sequence (DNA): TGTGCCAGCAGCCAAGATCTGCCCAGGGGCGTCTATGGCTACACCTTC. Residues: CASSQDLPRGVYGYTF.

This chain connects TRBV7-7 to TRBJ2-2; possible D gene TRBD2, 6 bases. Trimming shortened V by 3 bases and J by 6 bases, and 11 bases separated the two germline ends. The CDR3 extends over 14 amino acids. Looked up from germline, CDR1 is SSHAT and CDR2 is FNYEAQ (reference sequence). CDR3 residues: CASSFNSGAGELFF. In DNA form, the CDR3 reads TGTGCCAGCAGCTTCAATTCGGGGGCCGGGGAGCTGTTTTTT.

The count of this clone is one. The J gene is TRBJ1-5, the V gene TRBV18; D is uncertain. V was pared by 5 bases and J by 1 base, with 6 bases between. Germline lookup yields CDR1 KGHSH and CDR2 LQKENI. The CDR3 is 13 amino acids. The DNA of the CDR3 is TGTGCCAGCTCAGAAGGGAGCAATCAGCCCCAGCATTTT. This encodes CASSEGSNQPQHF.

This clone was seen only once. The V and J genes are TRBV18 and TRBJ1-1; D not certain. The CDR3 sequence is 14 residues long. The V end was cut by 6 bases, the J end by 7 bases, with 18 bases between. Germline V gives CDR1 KGHSH, CDR2 LQKENI. The CDR3 spells CASSLSSGVFEAFF. CDR3 nucleotide sequence: TGTGCCAGCTCCCTTAGCTCAGGTGTCTTTGAAGCTTTCTTT.

Only one count was recorded for this clone. CDR3 DNA sequence: TGTGCCAGCTCACCCCGGAAGGGTGCGGGTACAGATACGCAGTATTTT. Its protein product is CASSPRKGAGTDTQYF. The rearrangement joins TRBV18 to TRBJ2-3; D perhaps matches TRBD2 (5 bases). The CDR3 extends over 16 amino acids. The V and J ends lost 3 bases and 3 bases respectively, with 16 bases between them. CDR1 KGHSH and CDR2 LQKENI come from the germline V gene.

The chain couples TRBV5-1 to TRBJ1-5, with a weak D call TRBD1 (5 bases). Trimming cost V 4 bases and J 3 bases, with 8 bases left between them. Germline V gene data show CDR1 as SGHRS and CDR2 as YFSETQ. This CDR3 has 13 amino acids. Here the CDR3 reads CASSRDVNQPQHF. The CDR3 DNA is TGCGCCAGCAGCAGGGACGTCAATCAGCCCCAGCATTTT.

V is TRBV6-2 or TRBV6-3 and J is TRBJ1-1, with a possible D match to TRBD1 (5 bases). The V end lost 3 bases, the J end lost 7 bases, and 15 bases lay between the germline ends. CDR1 and CDR2 (germline): MNHEY, SVGEGT. CDR3 size: 14 residues. Here the CDR3 reads CASSYLTEGLEAFF. The CDR3 nucleotides read TGTGCCAGCAGTTATCTGACAGAAGGACTTGAAGCTTTCTTT.

The chain is built from TRBV7-9 and TRBJ2-1, with a weak D call TRBD1 (6 bases). The CDR3 sequence is 13 residues long. V was cut by 7 bases and J by 3 bases, with 10 bases left in between. The germline V gene encodes CDR1 SEHNR and CDR2 FQNEAQ (reference sequence). The CDR3 coding sequence is TGTGCCAGCACTCAACAGGGCTACAATGAGCAGTTCTTC. This codes for CASTQQGYNEQFF.

The V and J genes are TRBV27 and TRBJ2-3; 7 nucleotides agree with TRBD2. The CDR3 is 14 amino acids. Trimming cost V 4 bases and J 2 bases; bases outside gene matches: 3. Per the germline V gene, CDR1 is MNHEY and CDR2 is SMNVEV (reference sequence). CDR3: CASSWEGNTDTQYF. The CDR3 DNA reads as TGTGCCAGCAGTTGGGAGGGCAACACAGATACGCAGTATTTT.

Only one count was recorded for this clone. The V gene is TRBV5-6, the J gene TRBJ1-6, with no clear D. V lost 1 base to trimming and J lost 6 bases, with 8 bases between them. The CDR3 is 14 amino acids. Germline V CDR1 and CDR2: SGHDT, YYEEEE. The DNA of the CDR3 is TGTGCCAGCAGCTTGCCCTGGGCTAATTCACCCCTCCACTTT. Amino acids: CASSLPWANSPLHF.

CDR3 sequence: CASSFSGTEPYEQYF. CDR3 coding DNA: TGCGCCAGCAGCTTTTCCGGGACAGAACCCTACGAGCAGTACTTC. This chain links TRBV5-1 with TRBJ2-7; the match to TRBD1 covers 7 bases. Germline assignment: CDR1 SGHRS and CDR2 YFSETQ. V gave up 2 bases and J gave up 2 bases; unmatched junction bases: 7. This CDR3 region has 15 residues.

The chain uses TRBV5-1 and TRBJ2-1; D may be TRBD1 (5 bases). V was trimmed by 4 bases and J by 7 bases, leaving 12 bases between them. The CDR3 contains 13 residues. Per germline, CDR1 SGHRS and CDR2 YFSETQ. CDR3 DNA: TGCGCCAGCAGCCCCGACACAGGAAATGAGCAGTTCTTC. The encoded protein is CASSPDTGNEQFF.

The chain couples TRBV7-9 to TRBJ1-2; D is unresolved. CDR1 is SEHNR, CDR2 FQNEAQ, per germline (reference sequence). V dropped 2 bases and J dropped 0 bases, with 1 base sitting between them. The CDR3 is made up of 12 amino acids. The CDR3 DNA follows: TGTGCCAGCAGCTTAACTAACTATGGCTACACCTTC. Translated: CASSLTNYGYTF.

V is TRBV13 and J is TRBJ1-5; D uncertain. The CDR3 is 13 amino acids. The V gene's germline CDR1 is PRHDT and CDR2 FYEKMQ (reference sequence). V lost 4 bases, J lost 4 bases, and 8 bases lay in between. CDR3 amino acids: CASSSTPNQPQHF. The DNA of the CDR3 is TGTGCCAGCAGCTCGACACCGAATCAGCCCCAGCATTTT. Supplemented by reference TRBV13 and TRBJ1-5, the full variable domain reads AAGVIQSPRHLIKEKRETATLKCYPIPRHDTVYWYQQGPGQDPQFLISFYEKMQSDKGSIPDRFSAQQFSDYHSELNMSSLELGDSALYFCASSSTPNQPQHFGDGTRLSIL.

This sequence joins TRBV7-9 and TRBJ2-7; D is possibly TRBD1 (5 bases). The CDR3 length is 13 residues. Germline-derived CDR1 and CDR2 are SEHNR and FQNEAQ (reference sequence). Trimming took off 5 bases at V and 4 bases at J, with 12 bases between the two ends. The CDR3 DNA follows: TGTGCCAGCAGCGAGAGACAGACTTACGAGCAGTACTTC. This encodes CASSERQTYEQYF.

This clone was recorded only once. This chain uses TRBV10-2 with TRBJ2-2; no clear D. The CDR3 spans 14 residues. V was trimmed by 4 bases and J by 4 bases, leaving 10 bases between them. Looked up from germline, CDR1 is WSHSY and CDR2 is SAAADI. In DNA, the CDR3 is TGCGCCAGCAGTGGGTCAACGGGCACCGGGGAGCTGTTTTTT. Amino acid sequence: CASSGSTGTGELFF.

The chain has TRBV27 and TRBJ2-7; D unresolved. The germline CDR1 and CDR2 sequences are MNHEY and SMNVEV (reference sequence). The CDR3 consists of 11 residues. V was clipped by 4 bases and J by 3 bases, with 4 bases between them. CDR3 loop: CASSSNYEQYF. The CDR3 region has the DNA TGTGCCAGCAGTTCAAACTACGAGCAGTACTTC.

The chain couples TRBV6-1 to TRBJ1-5; D gene uncertain. CDR1 and CDR2 from the germline V gene are MNHNS and SASEGT. The CDR3 extends over 16 amino acids. Between the trimmed V and J ends, which lost 0 bases and 1 base, there was a span of 10 bases. CDR3 amino acids: CASSEARWQSNQPQHF. As DNA, the CDR3 is TGTGCCAGCAGTGAAGCGAGATGGCAGAGCAATCAGCCCCAGCATTTT.

This chain joins TRBV6-5 and TRBJ1-2; a weak D match, TRBD1 (5 bases). The CDR3 runs to 15 residues. V lost 0 bases and J 5 bases, leaving 13 bases between the germline ends. Germline values: CDR1 MNHEY, CDR2 SVGAGI. This CDR3 is CASSYSGGGGYGYTF. CDR3 nucleotides: TGTGCCAGCAGTTACTCAGGCGGGGGGGGTTATGGCTACACCTTC.

The chain joins TRBV7-3 to TRBJ2-1; D tentatively reads TRBD1 or TRBD2 (5 bases each). Germline CDR1 SGHTA, CDR2 FQGTGA. This CDR3 is built from 15 residues. V lost 2 bases and J 0 bases, leaving 8 bases between the germline ends. CDR3 residues: CASSLRGDSYNEQFF. The DNA of the CDR3 is TGTGCCAGCAGCTTACGAGGGGACTCCTACAATGAGCAGTTCTTC.

The J gene is TRBJ1-4, the V gene TRBV6-5; D is unclear. Germline loops: CDR1 MNHEY, CDR2 SVGAGI. V was cut by 5 bases and J by 3 bases, with 13 bases left in between. The CDR3 contains 15 residues. CDR3 nucleotides: TGTGCCAGCAGTCCTTCCTGGGCAGCTAATGAAAAACTGTTTTTT. This sequence encodes CASSPSWAANEKLFF.

The V and J genes are TRBV24-1 and TRBJ1-2; TRBD1 agrees at 10 bases. V gave up 2 bases and J gave up 8 bases; unmatched junction bases: 7. Looked up from germline, CDR1 is KGHDR and CDR2 is SFDVKD. This CDR3 comprises 15 residues. Written as DNA, the CDR3 is TGTGCCACCAGTGATTCCGGGACAGGGGAGGGCGGCTACACCTTC. This translates into CATSDSGTGEGGYTF.

The chain links TRBV6-5 to TRBJ1-2; perhaps TRBD1 as D (6 bases). Germline lookup yields CDR1 MNHEY and CDR2 SVGAGI. The CDR3 consists of 13 residues. V lost 7 bases and J 4 bases, leaving 13 bases between the germline ends. CDR3 sequence reads: CASTLLGGYGYTF. In DNA, the CDR3 is TGTGCCAGCACGTTACTAGGGGGCTATGGCTACACCTTC.